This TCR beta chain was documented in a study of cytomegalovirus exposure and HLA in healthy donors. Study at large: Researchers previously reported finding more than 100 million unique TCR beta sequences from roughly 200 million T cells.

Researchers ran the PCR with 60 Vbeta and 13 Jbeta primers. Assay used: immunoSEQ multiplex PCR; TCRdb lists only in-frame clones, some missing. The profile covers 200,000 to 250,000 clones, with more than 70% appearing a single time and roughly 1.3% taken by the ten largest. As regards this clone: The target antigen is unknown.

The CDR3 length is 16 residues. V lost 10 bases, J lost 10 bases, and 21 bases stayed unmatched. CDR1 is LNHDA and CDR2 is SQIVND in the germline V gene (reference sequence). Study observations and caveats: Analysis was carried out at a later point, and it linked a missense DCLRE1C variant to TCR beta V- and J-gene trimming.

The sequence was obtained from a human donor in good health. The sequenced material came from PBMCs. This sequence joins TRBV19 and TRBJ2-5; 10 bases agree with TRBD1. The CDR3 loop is CATTHSRDRGRGIQYF. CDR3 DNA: TGTGCCACCACACATAGCAGGGACAGGGGTCGCGGAATCCAGTACTTC.